What follows is one TCR beta chain and its context. There are many counts of this clonotype. The antigen it recognizes is unknown. Per-base qualities were not stored, and no clone one base away is much larger. This entry comes from a study of neurological immune-mediated disorders (dated by TCRdb to about 2019). Describing the broader study: Among the roughly 35 multiple sclerosis patients, around 30 had relapsing-remitting MS and 3 had secondary progressive MS. Using UMI-based sequencing, the study compared peripheral blood TCR-beta repertoires from patients with HTLV-I-associated myelopathy (HAM/TSP), patients with multiple sclerosis, and healthy controls. The 106 TCR-beta libraries covered PBMC samples along with longitudinal samples, technical triplicates, and paired sorted CD4+ and CD8+ T-cell subsets. The cohort comprised around 70 subjects: around 15 HAM/TSP patients, some 34 multiple sclerosis patients and approximately 20 healthy controls.

Libraries from unsorted PBMCs were made from 2 million PBMCs kept in RNAlater at -80 degrees C until RNA extraction. The multiple sclerosis patients were enrolled in a US clinical protocol that evaluated disease progression with magnetic resonance imaging. Peripheral blood underwent Ficoll-Hypaque density gradient centrifugation to isolate PBMCs, which were then cryopreserved in liquid nitrogen. cDNA synthesis used template-switch 5'RACE with a primer carrying a 10-nucleotide random unique molecular identifier tagging each TCR transcript. Every sequencing run yielded over 160 million TCR-beta sequences covering 15-18 subjects. The RNeasy kit was used to extract total RNA. The KAPA Real-time Library Amplification kit was used to amplify TCR-beta VDJ regions with primers for the TCR constant region and the 5'RACE anchor. Sample indexes and Illumina adaptors were added in a first PCR, after which library yield was increased in a second PCR. After Ampure bead purification, the roughly 650 bp TCR product was size-selected on a 2% E-gel SizeSelection system. Library quality was checked on a Bioanalyzer, concentration was measured with Qubit, and libraries were quantified with the Kapa Library Quantification kit before pooling. Libraries were sequenced paired-end 2 x 150 bp on an Illumina HiSeq 2500. To increase sequence diversity, about 25-31% phiX was spiked into each library pool. The authors processed their data as follows. Quality-filtered reads were processed with the UMI-based MiGEC pipeline, which removed over 75% of raw TCR sequences during error correction. IMGT germline references were used for aligning VDJ genes, and each clonotype was defined as a unique CDR3 amino acid sequence together with its V-J genes. VDJtools evaluated clonal expansion, Shannon diversity and CDR3 relatedness (CalcPairwiseDistances, ClusterSamples); CLCbio workbench built phylogenetic trees. A clone was classed as expanded if it had 8 or more unique UMIs, a cutoff based on coefficient-of-variation modelling across technical triplicates. The public reads were reanalyzed by TCRdb: fastp trimming at Q25, MiXCR alignment, in-frame beta chains only. Merged by CDR3 protein, the rows form single entries marked with the most common genes and DNA. These V and J calls derive from TCRdb rather than the authors' analysis. This sample holds 50,000 to 65,000 distinct CDR3 sequences; 3.6% were observed only once. The ten largest make up approximately 1.5% of the sample.

The germline V gene encodes CDR1 SGHTA and CDR2 FQGNSA. From cysteine to phenylalanine, the CDR3 is 15 amino acids long. The read is trimmed to its CDR3 DNA, 45 bases read in frame from base 1. The junction shows trimming of 6 bases on V and 6 bases on J, and the gene matches do not reach 9 bases of it. Summary of the overall study and its limitations: No identical CDR3 amino acid sequences were shared among expanded clones across subjects, suggesting private TCR-beta repertoires in all groups. No clinical or MRI features were associated with the MS cluster, and the authors said that larger cohorts are needed. TCR clonal expansion was greatest in HAM/TSP patients and smallest in MS patients, who ranked below even healthy controls. In a phylogenetic analysis, the repertoires of 18 out of 34 MS patients fell into a single cluster of related CDR3 sequences, pointing to a possible signature at the repertoire level.

This chain is built from TRBV7-2 and TRBJ2-1; the junction holds 9 bases that match TRBD1. The sample consisted of PBMCs. The clonotype comes from a man aged 25 to 40 with multiple sclerosis. The CDR3 region has the sequence CASSLEPTGGNEQFF. The DNA sequence is as follows: TGTGCCAGCAGTCTTGAACCGACAGGGGGCAATGAGCAGTTCTTC.